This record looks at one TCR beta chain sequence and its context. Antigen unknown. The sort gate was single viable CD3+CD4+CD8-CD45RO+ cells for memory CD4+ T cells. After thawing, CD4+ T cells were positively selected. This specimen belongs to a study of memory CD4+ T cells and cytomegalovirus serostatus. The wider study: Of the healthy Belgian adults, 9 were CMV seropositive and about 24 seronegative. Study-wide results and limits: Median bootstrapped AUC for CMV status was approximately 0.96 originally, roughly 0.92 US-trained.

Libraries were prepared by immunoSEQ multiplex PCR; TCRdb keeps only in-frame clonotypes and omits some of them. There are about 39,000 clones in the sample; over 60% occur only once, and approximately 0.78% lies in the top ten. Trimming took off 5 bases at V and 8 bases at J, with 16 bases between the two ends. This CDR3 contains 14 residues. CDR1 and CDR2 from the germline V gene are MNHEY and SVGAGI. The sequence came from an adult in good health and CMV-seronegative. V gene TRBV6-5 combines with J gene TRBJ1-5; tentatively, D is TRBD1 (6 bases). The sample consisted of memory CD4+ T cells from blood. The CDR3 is CASSTTDRSEPQHF. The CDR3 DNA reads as TGTGCCAGCAGTACAACGGACAGATCTGAGCCCCAGCATTTT.